This section outlines one T cell receptor beta chain sequence together with its context. The repertoire was sequenced with immunoSEQ multiplex PCR; TCRdb's copy has only in-frame clones and lacks some. The table has 25,000 to 30,000 clones, roughly 70% seen once. The entry originates in a study of blood T cell repertoires in COVID-19. CDR1 is KGHSH, CDR2 LQKENI, per germline. V lost 5 bases and J 0 bases, leaving 4 bases between the germline ends. This CDR3 has 12 residues. The receptor was isolated from a boy between 2 and 10 years old with active or convalescent COVID-19. The sample taken for sequencing was peripheral blood. The rearrangement uses TRBV18 and TRBJ2-5; no clear D. The CDR3 DNA reads as TGTGCCAGCTCATCGTACCAAGAGACCCAGTACTTC. As protein: CASSSYQETQYF.